This record concerns one T cell receptor (beta chain) sequence. The ends were cut back, 6 bases at V and 7 bases at J, with 22 bases in the middle. The CDR3 is 15 residues long. Germline loops: CDR1 LNHDA, CDR2 SQIVND (reference sequence). This record comes from a study of blood T cell repertoires in COVID-19. Turning to the study itself: Sample material is recorded as cDNA or gDNA derived from T cells, B-cell-depleted T cells, or PBMCs.

In the study's own analysis: Scientists estimated how many nucleated cells there were by amplifying reference gene primers. The protocol was immunoSEQ multiplex PCR, while the TCRdb copy is restricted to in-frame clones and leaves out a portion. D and trimming come from the DNA, and the V and J calls and clone size come from that table. This table has around 47,000 clones, roughly 70% appearing once. Sequencing input: peripheral blood. The TCR sequence derives from an older man with acute or convalescent COVID-19. The chain recombines TRBV19 with TRBJ2-7, with D perhaps TRBD1 (6 bases). The CDR3 here is CASSLEWGRRLEQYF. The CDR3, as DNA: TGTGCCAGTAGCCTCGAGTGGGGGCGACGATTAGAGCAGTACTTC.